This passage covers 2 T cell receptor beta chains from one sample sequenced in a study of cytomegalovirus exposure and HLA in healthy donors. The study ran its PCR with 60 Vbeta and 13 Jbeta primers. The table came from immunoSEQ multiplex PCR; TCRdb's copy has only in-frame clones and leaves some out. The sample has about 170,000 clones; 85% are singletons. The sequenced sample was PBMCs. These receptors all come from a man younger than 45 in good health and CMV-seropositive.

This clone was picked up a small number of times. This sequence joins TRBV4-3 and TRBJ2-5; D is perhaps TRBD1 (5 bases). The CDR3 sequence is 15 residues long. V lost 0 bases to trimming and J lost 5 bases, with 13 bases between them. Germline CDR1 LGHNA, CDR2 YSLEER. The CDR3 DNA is TGCGCCAGCAGCCAAGATCAGGGTTTGGGGGAGACCCAGTACTTC. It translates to CASSQDQGLGETQYF.

Here the CDR3 DNA reads TGTGCCAGCTCACCAAACCACGCAGGGAACACTGAAGCTTTCTTT. Protein sequence: CASSPNHAGNTEAFF. The J gene is TRBJ1-1, the V gene TRBV18; D gene ambiguous. This CDR3 is 15 amino acids long. V lost 2 bases, J lost 1 base, and 11 bases lay in between. The V gene's germline CDR1 is KGHSH and CDR2 LQKENI.